This T cell receptor (beta chain) came from a study of T cell responses to AZD1222 COVID-19 vaccine. On the study more broadly: Recipients boosted at about 4 weeks or about 12 weeks are pooled.

This CDR3 comprises 14 residues. The V end was cut by 2 bases, the J end by 7 bases, with 14 bases between. Germline CDR1 reads SGHVS; CDR2 reads FNYEAQ. Assay used: immunoSEQ multiplex PCR; TCRdb lists only in-frame clones, some missing. The sample consists of 110,000 to 150,000 clones, around 88% of them appearing once. This clone occurred a few times. Its antigen remains unknown. General study points: Dominant CD4 TCR responses targeted spike regions 160-218 and 743-854.

The origin of this receptor is an adult in good health. The sequencing used peripheral blood, collected on day 0 of AZD1222 vaccination. This chain joins TRBV7-6 and TRBJ2-5; a weak D match, TRBD2 (6 bases). CDR3 bases: TGTGCCAGCAGCTTAAGCGGTCCAGCGGGGACCCAGTACTTC. Amino acid sequence: CASSLSGPAGTQYF.